This T cell receptor beta chain appears in the sequencing data of a study of T cell clones after liver transplantation. Overall study: Three of eight recipients were HCV-positive; others had non-autoimmune, non-viral indications. Subjects received no induction therapy and standard immunosuppression until randomization at 12-24 months post-transplant.

From germline, CDR1 is LNHDA and CDR2 SQIVND (reference sequence). There are 14 residues in the CDR3. The ends lost 6 bases at V and 3 bases at J; junction bases unmatched: 5. The assay was immunoSEQ multiplex PCR, and TCRdb's table has in-frame clones only and misses some. The table records approximately 22,000 clones, 85% to 95% of them present only once. Sequencing used CD8+ T cells from blood, obtained approximately 27 months after liver transplant. V usage is TRBV19 and J usage is TRBJ2-7; 10 nucleotides match TRBD1. The receptor was derived from a human patient who received a liver transplant. Some of the T cells might come from the graft donor. The CDR3 bases are TGTGCCAGTAGCCCGAGGACAGGGGGCTACGAGCAGTACTTC. Its protein product is CASSPRTGGYEQYF.